A single sample is the source of the 21 T cell receptor beta chains below, sequenced in a study of shared clonotypes between healthy human individuals. Measured with immunoSEQ multiplex PCR; TCRdb has only the in-frame clones, and not every one. In the table there are 2 million to 2.5 million clones, 80% to 95% of which are singletons. The sequenced material came from naive CD4+ T cells from PBMCs. The sample's subset: CD45RA+ positively selected. Receptors were obtained from a young man in good health. Some clones in this sample may be carry-over from other donors' samples.

The V call is TRBV2, the J call TRBJ1-2; a weak D match, TRBD1 (5 bases). This CDR3 has 14 amino acids. Trimming removed 5 bases at V and 5 bases at J, with 15 bases between. Germline values: CDR1 SNHLY, CDR2 FYNNEI. The CDR3 nucleotides are TGTGCCAGCAGTTCCGGGACGGCAAGGTATGGCTACACCTTC. Encoded protein: CASSSGTARYGYTF.

This rearrangement joins TRBV7-2 to TRBJ1-5; 7 bases agree with TRBD1. This CDR3 is 15 amino acids long. Losses at the gene ends were 1 base for V and 6 bases for J; bases not matched to a gene: 6. From germline, CDR1 is SGHTA and CDR2 FQGNSA. The CDR3 coding sequence is TGTGCCAGCAGCTTAGGACAGGGTCTGGGTCAGCCCCAGCATTTT. This codes for CASSLGQGLGQPQHF.

The chain is built from TRBV5-1 and TRBJ2-5; tentative D call: TRBD1 (6 bases). This CDR3 has 15 residues. From germline, CDR1 is SGHRS and CDR2 YFSETQ. V dropped 1 base and J dropped 4 bases, with 14 bases sitting between them. CDR3 coding DNA: TGCGCCAGCAGCTTGACCGGGACATCTTCAGAGACCCAGTACTTC. It translates to CASSLTGTSSETQYF.

The V gene is TRBV7-9, the J gene TRBJ2-5, with D perhaps matching TRBD1 (6 bases). Trimming pared 2 bases from V and 5 bases from J, leaving 12 bases between. Germline CDR1 SEHNR, CDR2 FQNEAQ (reference sequence). CDR3 length: 14 residues. In nucleotides, the CDR3 is TGTGCCAGCAGCTTATCTAGTAGGGGGGAGACCCAGTACTTC. Its translation is CASSLSSRGETQYF.

The genes are TRBV10-1 and TRBJ2-2; D gene unclear. The CDR3 has 13 amino acids. Trimming removed 8 bases at V and 1 base at J, with 8 bases between. Germline values: CDR1 WNHNN, CDR2 SYGVQD (reference sequence). The CDR3 is CASADGNTGELFF. CDR3 bases: TGCGCCAGCGCGGACGGGAACACCGGGGAGCTGTTTTTT.

As for this clone: Other DNA sequences in the same sample also yield this CDR3. The chain couples TRBV4-1 to TRBJ2-7; maybe TRBD1 (6 bases). V was trimmed by 4 bases and J by 2 bases, leaving 9 bases between them. This CDR3 region has 13 residues. Germline CDR1 MGHRA, CDR2 YSYEKL. In DNA, the CDR3 is TGCGCCAGCAGCCCACAGGGAACCTACGAGCAGTACTTC. Translating gives CASSPQGTYEQYF.

In this sample, this clone turned up once. The V and J genes are TRBV7-3 and TRBJ1-2, with D uncertain. V lost 8 bases and J lost 6, with 13 bases in between. Germline CDR1 is SGHTA and CDR2 is FQGTGA. CDR3 length equals 12 residues. The chain's CDR3 is CASGSQRNGYTF. CDR3 DNA: TGTGCCAGCGGGTCCCAGCGGAATGGCTACACCTTC.

This clone has only one observation. The chain combines TRBV7-2 with TRBJ2-3, with a weak D call TRBD2 (6 bases). The CDR3 covers 18 residues. V dropped 2 bases and J dropped 0 bases, with 18 bases sitting between them. CDR1 and CDR2 from the germline V gene are SGHTA and FQGNSA. This chain's CDR3 is CASSLPRGGNPSTDTQYF. CDR3 coding DNA: TGTGCCAGCAGCTTACCCCGTGGCGGGAACCCCAGCACAGATACGCAGTATTTT.

The chain carries TRBV5-1 and TRBJ2-5; 7 nucleotides agree with TRBD1. V trimming: 4 bases; J trimming: 2 bases; junction bases outside the gene matches: 5. From germline, CDR1 is SGHRS and CDR2 YFSETQ. The CDR3 is 14 residues long. The CDR3 DNA reads TGCGCCAGCAGCGCACGGGACAGACAAGAGACCCAGTACTTC. Its protein product is CASSARDRQETQYF.

The rearrangement links TRBV4-2 to TRBJ1-5, with D tentatively TRBD1 (5 bases). The V and J ends lost 0 bases and 4 bases respectively, with 13 bases between them. CDR1 is LGHNA and CDR2 is YNFKEQ in the germline V gene. The CDR3 sequence is 16 residues long. The CDR3, as DNA: TGTGCCAGCAGCCAAGATATGGCAGGGTATAATCAGCCCCAGCATTTT. Encoded protein: CASSQDMAGYNQPQHF.

J is TRBJ2-5 and V is TRBV4-1; TRBD1 matches at 8 bases. Germline V gene sequence: CDR1 MGHRA, CDR2 YSYEKL. The V segment lost 1 base and the J segment 5 bases; nucleotides outside the gene matches: 6. CDR3 length: 15 amino acids. The DNA of the CDR3 is TGCGCCAGCAGCCAAGGGGACAGGTTGAGCGAGACCCAGTACTTC. Amino acid sequence: CASSQGDRLSETQYF.

The genes are TRBV7-9 and TRBJ2-7; TRBD1 aligns across 7 bases. With 4 bases clipped from V and 2 bases from J, the junction kept 11 bases outside the gene matches. Germline lookup yields CDR1 SEHNR and CDR2 FQNEAQ (reference sequence). The CDR3 has 16 residues. CDR3 sequence reads: CASSSATRDSPYEQYF. As DNA, the CDR3 is TGTGCCAGCAGCTCCGCGACGAGGGACAGTCCCTACGAGCAGTACTTC.

The genes are TRBV7-2 and TRBJ1-4, with 9 bases matching TRBD1. J was trimmed by 7 bases and V by 3 bases; bases with no gene match: 6. CDR3 length: 15 residues. Germline values: CDR1 SGHTA, CDR2 FQGNSA. The CDR3 reads CASSFPGTGIEKLFF. The CDR3 nucleotides are TGTGCCAGCAGCTTTCCCGGGACAGGGATTGAAAAACTGTTTTTT.

The chain recombines TRBV2 with TRBJ2-5; the D is unclear. Germline V lookup: CDR1 SNHLY, CDR2 FYNNEI. This CDR3 contains 21 residues. The V end was cut by 0 bases, the J end by 2 bases, with 28 bases between. The CDR3, as DNA: TGTGCCAGCAGTGAAGCGCTTCTGGGCGGCGGATTCTCAGGCGGACAAGAGACCCAGTACTTC. This gives the protein CASSEALLGGGFSGGQETQYF.

The chain couples TRBV7-8 to TRBJ2-6, with TRBD1 as a possible D gene (5 bases). The CDR3 covers 16 residues. Trimming took 0 bases from V and 2 from J, leaving 8 bases between them. The V gene's germline CDR1 is SGHVS and CDR2 FQNEAQ. The CDR3 sequence: CASSLAQGAGANVLTF. In DNA, the CDR3 is TGTGCCAGCAGCTTAGCGCAAGGGGCTGGGGCCAACGTCCTGACTTTC.

The chain has TRBV18 and TRBJ2-3; tentatively, D is TRBD2 (6 bases). V lost 1 base, J lost 0 bases, and 11 bases lay in between. The germline gives CDR1 KGHSH, CDR2 LQKENI. CDR3 length: 16 residues. The CDR3 sequence is CASSPRSGTSTDTQYF. For the CDR3, the DNA is TGTGCCAGCTCACCACGGTCTGGGACTAGCACAGATACGCAGTATTTT. Using reference TRBV18 and TRBJ2-3 for the parts outside the CDR3, the full variable domain is NAGVMQNPRHLVRRRGQEARLRCSPMKGHSHVYWYRQLPEEGLKFMVYLQKENIIDESGMPKERFSAEFPKEGPSILRIQQVVRGDSAAYFCASSPRSGTSTDTQYFGPGTRLTVL.

This chain uses TRBV28 with TRBJ1-5; 7 bases are shared with TRBD1. The V gene's germline CDR1 is MDHEN and CDR2 SYDVKM. This CDR3 spans 16 amino acids. The V segment lost 7 bases and the J segment 0 bases; nucleotides outside the gene matches: 9. CDR3 in DNA: TGTGCCAGCACCCCAGGGACAGATCCTAGCAATCAGCCCCAGCATTTT. Translating it yields CASTPGTDPSNQPQHF.

The V call is TRBV2, the J call TRBJ1-1, with D unclear. The V and J ends lost 3 bases and 4 bases respectively, with 9 bases between them. The CDR3 totals 13 residues. Germline V gene data show CDR1 as SNHLY and CDR2 as FYNNEI. The CDR3 DNA follows: TGTGCCAGCAGTGAGCACGTACTCACTGAAGCTTTCTTT. It yields the protein CASSEHVLTEAFF.

The V call is TRBV10-3, the J call TRBJ1-3; D remains unclear. V gave up 11 bases and J gave up 3 bases, with 14 bases separating them. The CDR3 extends over 13 amino acids. Germline V gene data show CDR1 as ENHRY and CDR2 as SYGVKD. DNA of the CDR3: TGTGCCCACAGTGGGAACTTTGGAAACACCATATATTTT. It codes for CAHSGNFGNTIYF.

Concerning this clone itself: Other nucleotide sequences from this sample produce the same CDR3. V gene TRBV5-1 combines with J gene TRBJ2-1; 13 bases are a match to TRBD2. This CDR3 has 15 residues. CDR1 SGHRS and CDR2 YFSETQ come from the germline V gene. After removal of 3 bases from V and 5 bases from J, the junction contained 2 bases not matched to a gene. The CDR3 sequence: CASSWGLAGNNEQFF. DNA of the CDR3: TGCGCCAGCAGCTGGGGACTAGCGGGAAACAATGAGCAGTTCTTC.

The chain has TRBV5-1 and TRBJ2-1, with 11 bases aligning to TRBD2. CDR3 length equals 17 residues. Trimming cost V 4 bases and J 8 bases; bases outside gene matches: 14. The V gene's germline CDR1 is SGHRS and CDR2 YFSETQ. CDR3 bases: TGCGCCAGCAGCGTCCTTAGCGGGAGGGCCAGCGTGGATGAGCAGTTCTTC. Translated: CASSVLSGRASVDEQFF.